The T cell receptor (beta chain) under discussion was sequenced for a study of CD4 T cells in relation to SARS-CoV-2 and coronaviruses. Turning to the study itself: TCR beta CDR3s were sequenced after 10-day antigen culture of PBMCs. No peptide or an HIV-1 Nef peptide pool served as negative control. Study-level findings and limits: Roughly 65% of donors had memory CD4+ clonotypes crossrecognizing SARS-CoV-2 and common cold coronavirus spike.

CD4+ T cells from unexposed donors were obtained before the COVID-19 pandemic (2011-2018). The cells were cultured for 10 days before CD4+ T cells were isolated. Unexposed-donor CD4+ T cells were probed with SARS-CoV-2 S/N and four cold-coronavirus spikes, cells permitting. The table came from immunoSEQ multiplex PCR; TCRdb's copy has only in-frame clones and leaves some out. Here the sample spans 25,000 to 30,000 clones, more than 75% being singletons. Of note for this clone: Its antigen is unidentified.

The TCR comes from a human donor in good health. The sample was CD4+ T cells from PBMCs, cultured in vitro.

The CDR3 loop is CASSLLGGGFTDTQYF. The CDR3 DNA reads as TGTGCCAGCAGCCTCCTGGGGGGGGGCTTCACAGATACGCAGTATTTT. The rearrangement links TRBV11-2 to TRBJ2-3; weak D call: TRBD2 (7 bases). The CDR3 length is 16 residues. The V end lost 5 bases, the J end lost 2 bases, and 17 bases lay between the germline ends. Per germline, CDR1 SGHAT and CDR2 FQNNGV. Filled out from reference TRBV11-2 and TRBJ2-3, the complete variable domain reads EAGVAQSPRYKIIEKRQSVAFWCNPISGHATLYWYQQILGQGPKLLIQFQNNGVVDDSQLPKDRFSAERLKGVDSTLKIQPAKLEDSAVYLCASSLLGGGFTDTQYFGPGTRLTVL.